This T cell receptor (beta chain) was recorded in a study of T cell responses to AZD1222 COVID-19 vaccine. Study-level findings and limits: AZD1222 recipients seropositive at baseline numbered only five to seven.

TCRdb's copy holds only in-frame clones and misses some; the assay was immunoSEQ multiplex PCR. The sample contains 80,000 or so clones, 90% to 95% of which appear only once. On this clone: Its antigen remains unknown.

The sample consisted of peripheral blood, taken on day 0 of MenACWY control vaccination. The sequence was collected from an adult in good health.

The CDR3: CASSPSGRGTDTQYF. CDR3 bases: TGTGCCAGCAGTCCTAGCGGGAGGGGCACAGATACGCAGTATTTT. V usage is TRBV28 and J usage is TRBJ2-3; 12 bases line up with TRBD2. V lost 5 bases and J lost 1; bases outside the gene matches: 1. There are 15 residues in the CDR3. Germline V gene lookup returns CDR1 MDHEN and CDR2 SYDVKM.